Given below is one T cell receptor beta chain in context. The sample comes from a study of blood T cell repertoires in COVID-19. Study background: Italy, Spain and the United States were the sources of the convalescent and acute COVID-19 samples.

Between the trimmed V and J ends, which lost 1 base and 4 bases, there was a span of 11 bases. There are 15 residues in the CDR3. Per the germline V gene, CDR1 is LGHDT and CDR2 is YNNKEL (reference sequence). Method: immunoSEQ multiplex PCR; TCRdb's copy keeps in-frame clones and lacks some. The table lists about 240,000 clones, 86% of them singletons. The TCR comes from a man aged 80 or over with acute or convalescent COVID-19. Sequencing was done on a sample of peripheral blood. The chain uses TRBV3-1 (or the pseudogene TRBV3-2) and TRBJ1-5; D is possibly TRBD1 (6 bases). For the CDR3, the DNA is TGTGCCAGCAGCCAAGCGTCAGGGGATAATCAGCCCCAGCATTTT. Translating it yields CASSQASGDNQPQHF.